This T cell receptor (beta chain) comes out of a study of blood T cell repertoires in COVID-19. As processed by the authors: Counts of nucleated cells, estimated from reference gene primer amplification, were obtained. Profiling relied on immunoSEQ multiplex PCR, and the TCRdb table lists in-frame clones only, not all of them. The V and J calls and the clone size are those of that table, but D and trimming were determined from the DNA. The sample has about 320,000 clones; 85% are singletons. Per the germline V gene, CDR1 is MDHEN and CDR2 is SYDVKM. The CDR3 sequence is 17 residues long. The V end was cut by 5 bases, the J end by 1 base, with 20 bases between. Individuals in the exposed group had encountered a COVID-19 case within 2 weeks preceding study entry.

V usage is TRBV28 and J usage is TRBJ1-1; D not certain. This receptor was taken from a woman younger than 45 who had been exposed to COVID-19. The specimen sequenced was PBMCs or T cells enriched from blood (not recorded which). CDR3 DNA sequence: TGTGCCAGCAGTCCGGTAAGGTGGGTGGCAGGGAACACTGAAGCTTTCTTT. Translation: CASSPVRWVAGNTEAFF.